This T cell receptor (beta chain) was identified during a study of shared clonotypes between healthy human individuals. Study results and caveats: The rarefaction results pointed to incomplete sorted-subset sequencing despite large depth. On the whole, naive subsets had larger estimated richness than memory subsets had.

The CDR3 consists of 17 residues. V dropped 2 bases and J dropped 5; count of bases not matched to a gene: 11. Germline loops: CDR1 SGHAT, CDR2 FQNNGV. Adult Caucasians living in Nashville, Tennessee made up all of the donors. Comments on this clone: Its antigen remains unidentified.

Produced via immunoSEQ multiplex PCR; TCRdb's table is partial and in-frame only. Here the sample spans about 1 million clones, about 80% being singletons. The sequenced material came from memory CD4+ T cells from PBMCs. Subset defined: CD45RA-negative fraction. This receptor was obtained from a man younger than 35 in good health. Some clones in this sample may be carry-over from other donors' samples. The genes are TRBV11-2 and TRBJ1-2; 10 nucleotides line up with TRBD1. The CDR3 DNA reads TGTGCCAGCAGCTTATCATTAGACAGGGGGCGAGGGTATGGCTACACCTTC. Translating it yields CASSLSLDRGRGYGYTF.